Listed below are T cell receptor beta chains from one sample, sequenced in a study of shared clonotypes between healthy human individuals. Sequencing used immunoSEQ multiplex PCR; TCRdb keeps in-frame clones, though not all of them. This repertoire shows nearly 2 million clones, around 96% found once; its top ten account for 1.2%. The sequencing sample was made of naive CD8+ T cells sorted from blood. The receptors originated from a man aged 18-30 years in good health. Each CDR3 is given with its conserved first and last residue. D genes are given only for firm matches. Clone size is shown for a subset of rows, as once, few, many or a class of expanded clone.

D gene	V gene	J gene	clone size	CDR3 DNA	CDR3 protein
-	TRBV7-9	TRBJ2-7	once	TGTGCCAGCAGCTTATTGGAGGCAGAAAGCTCCTACGAGCAGTACTTC	CASSLLEAESSYEQYF
TRBD1	TRBV5-6	TRBJ1-1	-	TGTGCCAGCAGCGAGGACAGGGGGCTTAGCACTGAAGCTTTCTTT	CASSEDRGLSTEAFF
-	TRBV30	TRBJ1-1	-	TGTGCCTGGAGTGTAACCGGGGAAGAAGCTTTCTTT	CAWSVTGEEAFF
TRBD1	TRBV6-1	TRBJ1-6	-	TGTGCCAGCAGTGAAGCAACAGGGGGTTTTACTAATTCACCCCTCCACTTT	CASSEATGGFTNSPLHF
TRBD1	TRBV2	TRBJ1-1	-	TGTGCCAGCAGGGATCCGGGACAGGGGTGGCCTGAAGCTTTCTTT	CASRDPGQGWPEAFF
TRBD1	TRBV19	TRBJ1-6	few	TGTGCCAGTAGTCCCGGGACAGATAATTCACCCCTCCACTTT	CASSPGTDNSPLHF
TRBD1	TRBV6-5	TRBJ2-5	-	TGTGCCAGCAACCCGGGACAGGGGGCGGGTGAGACCCAGTACTTC	CASNPGQGAGETQYF
TRBD1	TRBV27	TRBJ2-1	-	TGTGCCAGCAGTTTATCACCCCCGGGACAGGGGTACAATGAGCAGTTCTTC	CASSLSPPGQGYNEQFF
TRBD2	TRBV7-2	TRBJ2-7	-	TGTGCCAGCAGTTTTTGGCCTAGCGGGATGGAGTACGAGCAGTACTTC	CASSFWPSGMEYEQYF
-	TRBV21-1	TRBJ2-1	-	TGTGCCAGCAGCACTTTTAGTGGCAGCGAGCAGTTCTTC	CASSTFSGSEQFF